The entry below describes one T cell receptor beta chain. What it binds is not known. The junction departs from germline at one end; a sequencing error may be responsible. Primers included in the PCR were 60 Vbeta and 13 Jbeta primers. Measured with immunoSEQ multiplex PCR; TCRdb has only the in-frame clones, and not every one. The sample contains some 150,000 clones, less than 85% of which appear only once. This sample is part of a study of cytomegalovirus exposure and HLA in healthy donors. Broader study findings: There were some public TCRs occurring in many donors, but most TCR sequences were rare. CMV serostatus was the sole immune exposure information available.

The clonotype was recovered from a woman in her forties or fifties in good health and CMV-seropositive. Sequenced: PBMCs.

Here the CDR3 reads CSSSSGVSSNQPQHF. As DNA, the CDR3 is TGTTCCAGCAGCTCAGGCGTTAGTAGCAATCAGCCCCAGCATTTT. The rearrangement uses TRBV7-9 and TRBJ1-5; no reliable D call. The CDR3 contains 15 residues. Looked up from germline, CDR1 is SEHNR and CDR2 is FQNEAQ (reference sequence).